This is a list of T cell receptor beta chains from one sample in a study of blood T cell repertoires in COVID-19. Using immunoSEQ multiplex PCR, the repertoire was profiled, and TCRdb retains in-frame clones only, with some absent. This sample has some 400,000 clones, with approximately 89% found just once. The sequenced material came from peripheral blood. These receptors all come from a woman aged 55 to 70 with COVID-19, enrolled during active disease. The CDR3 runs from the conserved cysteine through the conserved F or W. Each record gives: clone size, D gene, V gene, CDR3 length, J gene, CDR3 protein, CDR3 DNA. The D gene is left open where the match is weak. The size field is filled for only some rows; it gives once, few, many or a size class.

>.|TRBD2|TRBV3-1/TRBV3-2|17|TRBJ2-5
CASSQDRTSGGQETQYF
TGTGCCAGCAGCCAAGACAGGACTAGCGGGGGGCAAGAGACCCAGTACTTC
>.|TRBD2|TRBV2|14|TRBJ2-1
CASSPAGGNNEQFF
TGTGCCAGCTCCCCAGCGGGGGGGAACAATGAGCAGTTCTTC
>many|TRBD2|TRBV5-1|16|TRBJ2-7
CASSLGPGLASYEQYF
TGCGCCAGCAGCTTGGGTCCGGGACTAGCTTCCTACGAGCAGTACTTC
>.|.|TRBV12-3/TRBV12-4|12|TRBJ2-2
CASRYLTGELFF
TGTGCCAGCAGGTATCTTACCGGGGAGCTGTTTTTT
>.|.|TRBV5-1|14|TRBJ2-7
CASSLQGTSYEQYF
TGCGCCAGCAGCTTGCAGGGAACCTCCTACGAGCAGTACTTC
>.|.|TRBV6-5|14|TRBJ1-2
CASSYDGQYYGYTF
TGTGCCAGCAGTTACGACGGACAGTACTATGGCTACACCTTC
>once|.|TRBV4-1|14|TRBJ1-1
CASSQGQRNTEAFF
TGCGCCAGCAGCCAAGGACAGCGGAACACTGAAGCTTTCTTT
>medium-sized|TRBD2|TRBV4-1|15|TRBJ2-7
CASSPPGLAVYEQYF
TGCGCCAGCAGCCCACCTGGACTAGCGGTTTACGAGCAGTACTTC
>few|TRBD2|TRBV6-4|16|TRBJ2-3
CASSDLGGTTADTQYF
TGTGCCAGCAGTGACCTGGGGGGGACCACAGCAGATACGCAGTATTTT
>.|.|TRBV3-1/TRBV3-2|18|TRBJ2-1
CASSQDVVRVSSYNEQFF
TGTGCCAGCAGCCAAGATGTCGTCCGGGTGAGCTCCTACAATGAGCAGTTCTTC
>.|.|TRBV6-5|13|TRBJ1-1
CASSSLQGLEAFF
TGTGCCAGCAGTTCCCTTCAGGGTCTTGAAGCTTTCTTT
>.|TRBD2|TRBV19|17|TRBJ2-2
CASSILAGGRGAGELFF
TGTGCCAGTAGTATCCTAGCGGGGGGGCGAGGCGCCGGGGAGCTGTTTTTT
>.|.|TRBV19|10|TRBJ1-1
CAGGADGAFF
TGTGCCGGGGGGGCCGACGGAGCTTTCTTT
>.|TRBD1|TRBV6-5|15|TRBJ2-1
CASSYFGQGYNEQFF
TGTGCCAGCAGTTACTTCGGACAGGGGTACAATGAGCAGTTCTTC
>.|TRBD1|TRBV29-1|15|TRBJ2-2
CSVLGTGTNTGELFF
TGCAGCGTTCTGGGGACAGGGACCAACACCGGGGAGCTGTTTTTT
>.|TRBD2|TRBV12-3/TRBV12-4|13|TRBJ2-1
CASSLDLADEQFF
TGTGCCAGCAGTTTAGACCTAGCGGATGAGCAGTTCTTC
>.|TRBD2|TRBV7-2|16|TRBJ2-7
CASSLGLAGSSYEQYF
TGTGCCAGCAGCTTAGGGCTAGCGGGGAGCTCCTACGAGCAGTACTTC